The 21 T cell receptor beta chains given below trace back to one sample, sequenced in a study of T cell responses to AZD1222 COVID-19 vaccine. The method was immunoSEQ multiplex PCR; TCRdb's version includes in-frame clones alone and lacks a portion of them. In the table there are 90,000 to 150,000 clones, 75% to 90% of which are singletons. The specimen comprised peripheral blood, sampled on day 0 of AZD1222 vaccination. Receptors originate from an adult in good health.

The CDR3 reads CALTRGAGSNQPQHF. The DNA of the CDR3 is TGTGCCCTAACGCGAGGGGCCGGTTCGAATCAGCCCCAGCATTTT. J is TRBJ1-5 and V is TRBV28; possible D gene TRBD1, 5 bases. The CDR3 length is 15 residues. V was cut by 11 bases and J by 4 bases, with 21 bases left in between. Germline V gene lookup returns CDR1 MDHEN and CDR2 SYDVKM.

V and J are TRBV30 and TRBJ1-2; 7 bases fit TRBD1. With V trimmed by 5 bases and J by 6 bases, 12 bases remained unmatched. This CDR3 has 14 residues. Germline-derived CDR1 and CDR2 are GTSNPN and SVGIG (reference sequence). CDR3 DNA sequence: TGTGCCTGGGACGGAAGGGGGCTTCGGGATGGCTACACCTTC. It codes for CAWDGRGLRDGYTF.

This chain connects TRBV9 to TRBJ2-2; a possible D gene is TRBD1 (5 bases). Trimming took 0 bases from V and 0 from J, leaving 15 bases between them. CDR1 is SGDLS, CDR2 YYNGEE, per germline. The CDR3 is 18 amino acids. CDR3 sequence reads: CASSVDKGAYTNTGELFF. As DNA, the CDR3 is TGTGCCAGCAGCGTAGACAAAGGGGCCTACACGAACACCGGGGAGCTGTTTTTT.

DNA for the CDR3: TGTGCCAGCAGCTTGGGGCAGGGCCTTGGCACTGAAGCTTTCTTT. It translates to CASSLGQGLGTEAFF. The chain recombines TRBV5-4 with TRBJ1-1, with a possible D match to TRBD1 (5 bases). Germline lookup yields CDR1 SGHNT and CDR2 YYREEE (reference sequence). CDR3 length: 15 residues. V was shortened by 0 bases and J by 4 bases, with 13 bases between the two germline ends.

The chain uses TRBV12-3 or TRBV12-4 and TRBJ1-2, with 7 bases aligning to TRBD1. V lost 6 bases and J lost 3; bases outside the gene matches: 4. The CDR3 totals 13 residues. The CDR3 bases are TGTGCCAGCAGCCGGACAGGAGACTATGGCTACACCTTC. Translated, it gives CASSRTGDYGYTF.

The V gene is TRBV11-2, the J gene TRBJ1-2; D is ambiguous. CDR1 and CDR2 from the germline V gene are SGHAT and FQNNGV. The V gene lost 5 bases and the J gene lost 4 bases, with 17 bases spanning the gap. The CDR3 has 15 amino acids. The CDR3 reads CASSPSRGSAYGYTF. CDR3 bases: TGTGCCAGCAGCCCATCACGGGGATCGGCCTATGGCTACACCTTC.

This clone counts as medium-sized. The V and J genes are TRBV13 and TRBJ1-1; D gene uncertain. The germline CDR1 and CDR2 sequences are PRHDT and FYEKMQ (reference sequence). This CDR3 has 14 residues. V was clipped by 6 bases and J by 6 bases, with 17 bases between them. CDR3 protein: CASRKQGSTAEAFF. The CDR3 DNA sequence: TGTGCCAGCAGAAAACAAGGGAGTACCGCTGAAGCTTTCTTT. Full variable domain (remainder filled in from reference TRBV13 and TRBJ1-1): AAGVIQSPRHLIKEKRETATLKCYPIPRHDTVYWYQQGPGQDPQFLISFYEKMQSDKGSIPDRFSAQQFSDYHSELNMSSLELGDSALYFCASRKQGSTAEAFFGQGTRLTVV.

Here the CDR3 reads CASSRGSGTGGTDTQYF. The CDR3, as DNA: TGCGCCAGCAGCCGAGGTAGCGGGACGGGGGGCACAGATACGCAGTATTTT. The chain combines TRBV4-1 with TRBJ2-3, with TRBD2 identical over 8 bases. The ends lost 4 bases at V and 1 base at J; junction bases unmatched: 10. The CDR3 loop spans 17 amino acids. The germline V gene encodes CDR1 MGHRA and CDR2 YSYEKL.

This clone came up a few times. The chain couples TRBV5-6 to TRBJ1-1; D is unresolved. Deletions cut 6 bases from V and 0 bases from J, with 9 bases between. This CDR3 is 13 amino acids long. CDR1 is SGHDT and CDR2 is YYEEEE in the germline V gene. As DNA, the CDR3 is TGTGCCAGCATGCAGATAATGAACACTGAAGCTTTCTTT. It translates to CASMQIMNTEAFF.

V gene TRBV18 combines with J gene TRBJ1-5; D is uncertain. The CDR3 has 14 amino acids. Per germline, CDR1 KGHSH and CDR2 LQKENI. V lost 3 bases, J lost 4 bases, and 10 bases lay in between. The CDR3 sequence: CASSPLQTNQPQHF. CDR3 sequence (DNA): TGTGCCAGCTCACCGCTACAGACAAATCAGCCCCAGCATTTT.

The CDR3 loop reads CASSLVRGQGPSDTGELFF. For the CDR3, the DNA is TGTGCCAGCAGCCTAGTCCGGGGACAGGGGCCCTCGGACACCGGGGAGCTGTTTTTT. This sequence joins TRBV21-1 and TRBJ2-2; the D call in the table, TRBD1, was not verified against the DNA. TRBV21-1 is termed a pseudogene. The CDR3 is 19 residues long.

This rearrangement joins TRBV7-2 to TRBJ2-1; 7 bases map to TRBD2. Germline CDR1 SGHTA, CDR2 FQGNSA. This CDR3 has 15 amino acids. V trimming: 6 bases; J trimming: 2 bases; junction bases outside the gene matches: 7. CDR3 residues: CASRRLAETYNEQFF. CDR3 DNA sequence: TGTGCCAGCAGACGTCTAGCGGAAACCTACAATGAGCAGTTCTTC.

This rearrangement joins TRBV11-3 to TRBJ1-2; no definite D call. The CDR3 has 16 amino acids. V lost 1 base and J 0 bases, leaving 12 bases between the germline ends. Germline V CDR1 and CDR2: SGHNT, YENEEA. CDR3 in DNA: TGTGCCAGCAGCTTAGGAAACTACGGGACTAACTATGGCTACACCTTC. Translation: CASSLGNYGTNYGYTF.

The chain is built from TRBV29-1 and TRBJ2-5; possible D gene TRBD2, 5 bases. Germline V gives CDR1 SQVTM, CDR2 ANQGSEA. Trimming left V 4 bases short and J 2 bases short, with 5 bases between. This CDR3 is 11 amino acids long. The CDR3: CSVAGQETQYF. The CDR3 DNA reads TGCAGCGTTGCGGGACAAGAGACCCAGTACTTC.

The V call is TRBV7-9, the J call TRBJ1-6; perhaps TRBD1 as D (5 bases). V lost 4 bases, J lost 6 bases, and 13 bases lay in between. Germline values: CDR1 SEHNR, CDR2 FQNEAQ (reference sequence). The CDR3 runs 15 residues. CDR3: CASSSGPGTNSPLHF. The CDR3 coding sequence is TGTGCCAGCAGCTCAGGCCCCGGGACTAATTCACCCCTCCACTTT.

This clone was counted only a few times. The chain couples TRBV18 to TRBJ1-3; the D gene is possibly TRBD1 (6 bases). The CDR3 is made up of 14 amino acids. V was pared by 0 bases and J by 5 bases, with 8 bases between. Germline CDR1 is KGHSH and CDR2 is LQKENI. CDR3 sequence (DNA): TGTGCCAGCTCACCACCAGGGGGAAGAAACACCATATATTTT. Residues: CASSPPGGRNTIYF. The complete variable domain, with remaining parts taken from reference TRBV18 and TRBJ1-3, reads NAGVMQNPRHLVRRRGQEARLRCSPMKGHSHVYWYRQLPEEGLKFMVYLQKENIIDESGMPKERFSAEFPKEGPSILRIQQVVRGDSAAYFCASSPPGGRNTIYFGEGSWLTVV.

The chain combines TRBV12-5 with TRBJ2-7; tentative D call: TRBD2 (7 bases). This CDR3 contains 13 residues. Per germline, CDR1 LGHNT and CDR2 FRNRAP. Trimming took off 1 base at V and 6 bases at J, with 10 bases between the two ends. CDR3: CASGLGGGSEQYF. CDR3 coding DNA: TGTGCTAGTGGTTTGGGGGGGGGCTCCGAGCAGTACTTC.

The chain is built from TRBV7-2 and TRBJ2-7, with D possibly matching TRBD2 (5 bases). The CDR3 is made up of 14 amino acids. Between the trimmed V and J ends, which lost 3 bases and 1 base, there was a span of 10 bases. Germline lookup yields CDR1 SGHTA and CDR2 FQGNSA. The CDR3 DNA reads TGTGCCAGCAGCTTCGGCGGGCCTTCCTACGAGCAGTACTTC. Its protein product is CASSFGGPSYEQYF.

This chain links TRBV19 with TRBJ1-2; D is perhaps TRBD1 (5 bases). The germline V gene has CDR1 LNHDA and CDR2 SQIVND (reference sequence). Trimming pared 6 bases from V and 4 bases from J, leaving 12 bases between. This CDR3 region has 13 residues. DNA for the CDR3: TGTGCCAGTAGACCCTCCGGGGGCTATGGCTACACCTTC. It encodes CASRPSGGYGYTF.

The chain combines TRBV5-4 with TRBJ1-1, with D tentatively TRBD1 (5 bases). The CDR3 is made up of 14 amino acids. Looked up from germline, CDR1 is SGHNT and CDR2 is YYREEE (reference sequence). The V and J ends lost 4 bases and 7 bases respectively, with 17 bases between them. The CDR3 sequence is CASSPEWRGGEAFF. The CDR3 DNA reads as TGTGCCAGCAGCCCGGAGTGGAGGGGAGGTGAAGCTTTCTTT.

The gene calls are TRBV3-1 (or the pseudogene TRBV3-2) and TRBJ1-6, with TRBD1 matching over 8 bases. V lost 6 bases to trimming and J lost 10 bases; unmatched junction nucleotides: 5. The CDR3 has 13 amino acids. Germline loops: CDR1 LGHDT, CDR2 YNNKEL (reference sequence). The CDR3, as DNA: TGTGCCAGCAGGGACAGGGCGGAATCACCCCTCCACTTT. This codes for CASRDRAESPLHF.